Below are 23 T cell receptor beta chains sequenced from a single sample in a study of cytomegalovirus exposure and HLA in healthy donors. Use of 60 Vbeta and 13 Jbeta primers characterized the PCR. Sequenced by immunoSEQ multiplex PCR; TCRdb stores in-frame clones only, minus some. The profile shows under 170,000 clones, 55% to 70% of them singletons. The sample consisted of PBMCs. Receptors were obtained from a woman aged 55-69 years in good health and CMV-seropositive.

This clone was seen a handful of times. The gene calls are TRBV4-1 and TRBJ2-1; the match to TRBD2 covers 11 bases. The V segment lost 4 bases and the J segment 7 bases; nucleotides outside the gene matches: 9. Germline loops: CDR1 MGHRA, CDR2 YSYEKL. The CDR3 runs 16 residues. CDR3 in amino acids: CASSLLIAGGPNEQFF. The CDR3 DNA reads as TGCGCCAGCAGCCTCCTAATAGCGGGAGGGCCGAATGAGCAGTTCTTC.

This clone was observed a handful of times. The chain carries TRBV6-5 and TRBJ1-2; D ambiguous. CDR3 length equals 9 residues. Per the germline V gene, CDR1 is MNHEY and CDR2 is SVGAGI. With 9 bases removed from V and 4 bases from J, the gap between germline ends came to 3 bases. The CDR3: CASLYGYTF. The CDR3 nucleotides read TGTGCCAGTCTCTATGGCTACACCTTC.

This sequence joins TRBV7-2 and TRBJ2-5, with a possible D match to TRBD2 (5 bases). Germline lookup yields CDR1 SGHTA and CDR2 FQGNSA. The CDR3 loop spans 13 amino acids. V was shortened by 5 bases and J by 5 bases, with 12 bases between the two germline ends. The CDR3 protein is CASSPRSGETQYF. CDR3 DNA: TGTGCCAGCAGCCCACGGTCGGGGGAGACCCAGTACTTC.

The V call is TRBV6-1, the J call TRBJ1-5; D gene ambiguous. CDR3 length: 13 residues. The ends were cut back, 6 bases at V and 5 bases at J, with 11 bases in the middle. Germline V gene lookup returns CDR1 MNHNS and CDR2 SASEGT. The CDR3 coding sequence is TGTGCCAGCAGGGGCCCCTTGGATCAGCCCCAGCATTTT. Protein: CASRGPLDQPQHF.

The CDR3 region is CASSLTADTQYF. The CDR3 DNA follows: TGCGCCAGCAGCTTGACGGCAGATACGCAGTATTTT. The V gene is TRBV5-1, the J gene TRBJ2-3; D is ambiguous. The CDR3 sequence is 12 residues long. V was cut by 1 base and J by 4 bases, with 4 bases left in between. In germline, CDR1 is SGHRS, CDR2 YFSETQ.

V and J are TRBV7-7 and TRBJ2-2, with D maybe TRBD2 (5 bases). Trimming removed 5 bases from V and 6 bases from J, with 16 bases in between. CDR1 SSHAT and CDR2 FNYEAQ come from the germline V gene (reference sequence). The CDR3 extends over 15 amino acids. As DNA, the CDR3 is TGTGCCAGCAGCACAAACCCCCCCGGGGCCGGGGAGCTGTTTTTT. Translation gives CASSTNPPGAGELFF. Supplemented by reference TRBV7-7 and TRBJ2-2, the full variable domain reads GAGVSQSPRYKVTKRGQDVTLRCDPISSHATLYWYQQALGQGPEFLTYFNYEAQPDKSGLPSDRFSAERPEGSISTLTIQRTEQRDSAMYRCASSTNPPGAGELFFGEGSRLTVL.

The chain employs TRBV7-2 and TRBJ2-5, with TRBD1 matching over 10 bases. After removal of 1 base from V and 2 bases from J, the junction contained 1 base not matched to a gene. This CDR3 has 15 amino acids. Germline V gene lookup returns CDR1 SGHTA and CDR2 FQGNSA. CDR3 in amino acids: CASSLGTGGQETQYF. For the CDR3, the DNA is TGTGCCAGCAGCTTAGGGACAGGGGGGCAAGAGACCCAGTACTTC. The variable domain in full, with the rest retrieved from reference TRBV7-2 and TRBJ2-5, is GAGVSQSPSNKVTEKGKDVELRCDPISGHTALYWYRQSLGQGLEFLIYFQGNSAPDKSGLPSDRFSAERTGGSVSTLTIQRTQQEDSAVYLCASSLGTGGQETQYFGPGTRLLVL.

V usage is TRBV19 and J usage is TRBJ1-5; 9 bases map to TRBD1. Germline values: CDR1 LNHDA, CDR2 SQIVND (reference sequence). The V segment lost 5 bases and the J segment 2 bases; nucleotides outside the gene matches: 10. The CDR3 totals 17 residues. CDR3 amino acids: CASSPRTGARGNQPQHF. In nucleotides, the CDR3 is TGTGCCAGTAGTCCCAGGACAGGGGCAAGGGGCAATCAGCCCCAGCATTTT.

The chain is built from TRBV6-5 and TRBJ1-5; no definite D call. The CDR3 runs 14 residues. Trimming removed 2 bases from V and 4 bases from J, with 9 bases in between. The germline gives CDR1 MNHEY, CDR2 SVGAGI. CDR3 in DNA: TGTGCCAGCAGTTACGGGAGGGAAAATCAGCCCCAGCATTTT. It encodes CASSYGRENQPQHF.

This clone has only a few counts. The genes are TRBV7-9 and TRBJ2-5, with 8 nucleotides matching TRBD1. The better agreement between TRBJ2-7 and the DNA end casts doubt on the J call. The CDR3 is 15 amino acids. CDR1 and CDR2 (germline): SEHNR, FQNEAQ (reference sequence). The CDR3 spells CASSPRTGLRYEQYF. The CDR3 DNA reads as TGTGCCAGCAGCCCGAGGACAGGGTTGAGATACGAGCAGTACTTC.

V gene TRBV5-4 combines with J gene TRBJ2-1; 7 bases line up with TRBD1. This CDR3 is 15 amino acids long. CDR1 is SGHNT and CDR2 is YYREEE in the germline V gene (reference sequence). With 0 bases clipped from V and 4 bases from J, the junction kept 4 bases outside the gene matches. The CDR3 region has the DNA TGTGCCAGCAGCTTGGGCAGGGGGTTGTACAATGAGCAGTTCTTC. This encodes CASSLGRGLYNEQFF.

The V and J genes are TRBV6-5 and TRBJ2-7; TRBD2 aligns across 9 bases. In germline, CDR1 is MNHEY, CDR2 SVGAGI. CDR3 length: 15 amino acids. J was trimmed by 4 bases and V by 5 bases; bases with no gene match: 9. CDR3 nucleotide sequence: TGTGCCAGCAGTATAGGGGGACTAGCCGATTACGAGCAGTACTTC. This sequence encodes CASSIGGLADYEQYF.

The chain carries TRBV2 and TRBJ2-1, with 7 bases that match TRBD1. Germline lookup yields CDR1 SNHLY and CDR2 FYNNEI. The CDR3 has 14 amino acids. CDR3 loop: CASCWTGTYNEQFF. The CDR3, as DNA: TGTGCTAGCTGTTGGACAGGCACCTACAATGAGCAGTTCTTC.

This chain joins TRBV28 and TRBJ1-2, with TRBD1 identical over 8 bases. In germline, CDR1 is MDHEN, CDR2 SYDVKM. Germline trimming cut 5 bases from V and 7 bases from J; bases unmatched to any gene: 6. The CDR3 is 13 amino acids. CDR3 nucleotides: TGTGCCAGCAGTCGGGACAGGAGCGGTGGCTACACCTTC. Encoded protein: CASSRDRSGGYTF.

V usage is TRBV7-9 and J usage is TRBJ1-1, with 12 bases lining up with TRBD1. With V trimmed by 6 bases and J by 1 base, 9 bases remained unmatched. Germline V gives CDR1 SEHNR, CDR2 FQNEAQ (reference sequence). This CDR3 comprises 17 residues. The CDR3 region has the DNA TGTGCCAGCAGATCTCCGGGACAGGGGGCGAGGAACACTGAAGCTTTCTTT. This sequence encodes CASRSPGQGARNTEAFF.

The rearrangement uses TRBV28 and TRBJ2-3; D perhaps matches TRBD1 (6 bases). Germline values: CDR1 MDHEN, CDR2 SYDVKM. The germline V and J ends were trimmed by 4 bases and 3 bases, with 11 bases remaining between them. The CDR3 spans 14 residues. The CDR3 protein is CASSSTGLTDTQYF. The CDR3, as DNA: TGTGCCAGCAGTTCGACAGGTTTAACAGATACGCAGTATTTT.

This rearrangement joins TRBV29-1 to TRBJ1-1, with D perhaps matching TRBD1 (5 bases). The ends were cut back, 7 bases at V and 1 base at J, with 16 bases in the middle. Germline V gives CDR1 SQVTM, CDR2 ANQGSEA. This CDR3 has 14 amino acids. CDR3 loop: CSASGHSGNTEAFF. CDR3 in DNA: TGCAGCGCCTCAGGGCATTCGGGGAACACTGAAGCTTTCTTT.

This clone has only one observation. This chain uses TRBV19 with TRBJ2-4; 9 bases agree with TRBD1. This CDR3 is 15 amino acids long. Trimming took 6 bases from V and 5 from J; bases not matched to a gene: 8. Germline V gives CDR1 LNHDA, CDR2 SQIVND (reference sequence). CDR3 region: CASSPTDRGENIQYF. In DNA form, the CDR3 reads TGTGCCAGTAGCCCTACGGACAGGGGAGAAAACATTCAGTACTTC.

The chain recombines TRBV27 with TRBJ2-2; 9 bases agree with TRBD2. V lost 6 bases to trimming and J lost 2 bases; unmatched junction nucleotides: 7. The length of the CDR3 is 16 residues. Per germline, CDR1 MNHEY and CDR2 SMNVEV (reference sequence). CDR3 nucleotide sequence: TGTGCCAGCAGCTTTTCTAGCGGGGCCAACACCGGGGAGCTGTTTTTT. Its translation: CASSFSSGANTGELFF.

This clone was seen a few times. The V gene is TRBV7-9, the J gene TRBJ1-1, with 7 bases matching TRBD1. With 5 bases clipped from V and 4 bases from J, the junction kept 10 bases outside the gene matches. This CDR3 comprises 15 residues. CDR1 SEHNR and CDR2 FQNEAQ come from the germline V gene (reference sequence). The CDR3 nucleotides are TGTGCCAGCAGCCGAACAGGGGACTGGGGCACTGAAGCTTTCTTT. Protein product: CASSRTGDWGTEAFF.

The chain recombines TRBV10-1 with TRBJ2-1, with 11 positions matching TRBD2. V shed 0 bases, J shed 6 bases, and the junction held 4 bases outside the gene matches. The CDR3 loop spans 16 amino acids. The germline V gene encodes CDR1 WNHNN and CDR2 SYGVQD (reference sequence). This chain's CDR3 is CASSESLLAGVNEQFF. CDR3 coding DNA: TGCGCCAGCAGTGAGTCGTTACTAGCGGGAGTCAATGAGCAGTTCTTC.

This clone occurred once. The CDR3 DNA is TGCGCCAGCAGCCAAGCTCGGACTCCGAAGTTCTTC. Encoded protein: CASSQARTPKFF. This chain uses TRBV4-1 with TRBJ2-1, with TRBD2 as a possible D gene (5 bases). Germline V gene sequence: CDR1 MGHRA, CDR2 YSYEKL. With 1 base removed from V and 14 bases from J, the gap between germline ends came to 12 bases. The CDR3 spans 12 residues.

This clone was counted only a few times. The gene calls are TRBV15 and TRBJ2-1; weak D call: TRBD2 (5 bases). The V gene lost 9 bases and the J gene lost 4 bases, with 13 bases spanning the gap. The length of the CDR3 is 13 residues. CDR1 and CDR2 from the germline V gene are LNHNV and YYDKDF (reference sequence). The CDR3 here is CATELRGYNEQFF. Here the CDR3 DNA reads TGTGCCACGGAGCTCCGCGGGTACAATGAGCAGTTCTTC. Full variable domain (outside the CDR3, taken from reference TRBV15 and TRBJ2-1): DAMVIQNPRYQVTQFGKPVTLSCSQTLNHNVMYWYQQKSSQAPKLLFHYYDKDFNNEADTPDNFQSRRPNTSFCFLDIRSPGLGDTAMYLCATELRGYNEQFFGPGTRLTVL.